These 15 T cell receptor beta chains were sequenced from one sample in a study of response to subunit inactivated influenza vaccine. A single record per CDR3 protein comes from TCRdb applying MiXCR to the RT-PCR reads. The table shows around 200,000 distinct CDR3 sequences, with about 10% occurring only once. This specimen consisted of non-naive T cells sorted from PBMCs, obtained on the day of vaccination. Every receptor here comes from a man aged 45 to 65 who received an inactivated influenza vaccine.

The V call is TRBV24-1, the J call TRBJ2-3; tentatively, D is TRBD2 (6 bases). CDR1 KGHDR and CDR2 SFDVKD come from the germline V gene. The CDR3 has 17 residues. Trimming cost V 1 base and J 6 bases, with 19 bases left between them. CDR3 sequence reads: CATSDFRGGGTGDTQYF. The CDR3 nucleotides read TGTGCCACCAGTGATTTCCGAGGTGGCGGGACGGGGGATACGCAGTATTTT.

Only a few counts were recorded for this clonotype. This chain connects TRBV15 to TRBJ2-3, with D uncertain. Trimming took 0 bases from V and 6 from J, leaving 10 bases between them. The CDR3 sequence is 14 residues long. Germline CDR1 is LNHNV and CDR2 is YYDKDF (reference sequence). The CDR3 bases are TGTGCCACCAGCAGAGATTGGACCCCTGATACGCAGTATTTT. Translation gives CATSRDWTPDTQYF.

The chain recombines TRBV7-2 with TRBJ1-1; D is uncertain. V was trimmed by 5 bases and J by 2 bases, leaving 12 bases between them. Germline V lookup: CDR1 SGHTA, CDR2 FQGNSA. CDR3 length: 14 amino acids. Written as DNA, the CDR3 is TGTGCCAGCAGCCCCCAGCCCTTTAACACTGAAGCTTTCTTT. Translation: CASSPQPFNTEAFF.

In this sample, this clonotype turned up many times. The chain combines TRBV10-3 with TRBJ2-3; D unclear. V was clipped by 0 bases and J by 0 bases, with 10 bases between them. The length of the CDR3 is 16 residues. The germline V gene encodes CDR1 ENHRY and CDR2 SYGVKD. The CDR3 protein is CAISESKAESTDTQYF. CDR3 sequence (DNA): TGTGCCATCAGTGAGTCGAAGGCCGAGAGCACAGATACGCAGTATTTT.

The chain is built from TRBV11-2 and TRBJ2-3; 7 nucleotides align to TRBD1. Germline loops: CDR1 SGHAT, CDR2 FQNNGV. Trimming removed 1 base from V and 3 bases from J; junction bases left unmatched: 7. This CDR3 comprises 16 residues. CDR3 bases: TGTGCCAGCAGCTTAGTCCACGGGACAGCAACAGATACGCAGTATTTT. Its translation: CASSLVHGTATDTQYF. The whole variable domain, filled in from reference TRBV11-2 and TRBJ2-3, reads EAGVAQSPRYKIIEKRQSVAFWCNPISGHATLYWYQQILGQGPKLLIQFQNNGVVDDSQLPKDRFSAERLKGVDSTLKIQPAKLEDSAVYLCASSLVHGTATDTQYFGPGTRLTVL.

Many counts were recorded for this clonotype. The chain carries TRBV7-2 and TRBJ1-4; D uncertain. V gave up 7 bases and J gave up 8 bases, with 17 bases separating them. This CDR3 spans 14 amino acids. Germline lookup yields CDR1 SGHTA and CDR2 FQGNSA. CDR3 bases: TGTGCCAGCACCGACGGAAGGCGAAACGAAAAACTGTTTTTT. As protein: CASTDGRRNEKLFF.

The chain joins TRBV3-1 to TRBJ2-1; D is unclear. Germline CDR1 and CDR2: LGHDT and YNNKEL (reference sequence). This CDR3 has 14 residues. The germline V and J ends were trimmed by 2 bases and 5 bases, with 10 bases remaining between them. The CDR3 protein is CASSQTQSHNEQFF. CDR3 DNA sequence: TGTGCCAGCAGCCAAACTCAGTCCCACAATGAGCAGTTCTTC.

The J gene is TRBJ1-2, the V gene TRBV7-2; 7 bases match TRBD1. Per the germline V gene, CDR1 is SGHTA and CDR2 is FQGNSA. V shed 4 bases and J 6 bases; nucleotides not matched to a gene: 8. The CDR3 spans 14 residues. The CDR3 reads CASSSPTGIHGYTF. The DNA for the CDR3 is TGTGCCAGCAGCTCACCGACAGGGATCCATGGCTACACCTTC.

The chain carries TRBV11-2 and TRBJ2-2; D gene unclear. Trimming removed 3 bases from V and 7 bases from J, with 3 bases in between. Germline CDR1 and CDR2: SGHAT and FQNNGV. The CDR3 consists of 11 residues. CDR3 in amino acids: CASSFFGELFF. In DNA form, the CDR3 reads TGTGCCAGCAGCTTTTTCGGGGAGCTGTTTTTT.

This clonotype came up many times. This chain joins TRBV20-1 and TRBJ2-1; D ambiguous. The CDR3 is made up of 13 amino acids. CDR1 and CDR2 from the germline V gene are DFQATT and SNEGSKA (reference sequence). V was clipped by 4 bases and J by 6 bases, with 13 bases between them. The CDR3 DNA reads as TGCAGTGCTAAACAGTCTGGTCCCAATGAGCAGTTCTTC. Encoded protein: CSAKQSGPNEQFF.

This sequence joins TRBV11-3 and TRBJ1-1; D is unresolved. Trimming removed 5 bases at V and 3 bases at J, with 7 bases between. Germline V gives CDR1 SGHNT, CDR2 YENEEA. The CDR3 runs to 12 residues. For the CDR3, the DNA is TGTGCCAGCAGCGAGGTGGACACTGAAGCTTTCTTT. It translates to CASSEVDTEAFF.

This chain joins TRBV3-1 and TRBJ2-1; 9 positions agree with TRBD1. Losses at the gene ends were 8 bases for V and 7 bases for J; bases not matched to a gene: 9. The CDR3 has 14 amino acids. Germline CDR1 LGHDT, CDR2 YNNKEL (reference sequence). The chain's CDR3 is CASGQQGARNEQFF. The CDR3 DNA reads as TGTGCCAGCGGACAACAGGGGGCGAGGAATGAGCAGTTCTTC.

This clonotype occurred a few times. This chain joins TRBV20-1 and TRBJ2-2; perhaps TRBD2 as D (5 bases). Germline CDR1 and CDR2: DFQATT and SNEGSKA (reference sequence). The CDR3 runs 14 residues. V was pared by 6 bases and J by 5 bases, with 16 bases between. This CDR3 reads CSARPLGGTGELFF. The CDR3 region has the DNA TGCAGTGCGCGACCACTAGGAGGTACCGGGGAGCTGTTTTTT.

The chain recombines TRBV20-1 with TRBJ2-1; 12 positions agree with TRBD2. The V gene end was trimmed by 0 bases and the J gene end by 8 bases; junction bases not matched to a gene: 11. This CDR3 has 17 amino acids. Germline V gives CDR1 DFQATT, CDR2 SNEGSKA (reference sequence). The CDR3 nucleotides read TGCAGTGCTAGAGATCTAATTTTGACTAGCGGGAGTGATGAGCAGTTCTTC. This translates into CSARDLILTSGSDEQFF.

This clonotype was counted many times. The chain employs TRBV20-1 and TRBJ2-5; D unclear. The CDR3 is 14 residues long. Germline CDR1 DFQATT, CDR2 SNEGSKA (reference sequence). V gave up 2 bases and J gave up 2 bases, with 12 bases separating them. CDR3 sequence (DNA): TGCAGTGCTAGACAGATCTTGGGGCAAGAGACCCAGTACTTC. It specifies CSARQILGQETQYF.